This TCR beta chain appears in the sequencing data of a study of vaccination effects on CD4 cells after COVID-19. As regards this clone: Its antigen is currently unknown.

Per germline, CDR1 KGHSH and CDR2 LQKENI. The CDR3 runs 15 residues. Trimming removed 1 base from V and 6 bases from J, with 16 bases in between. Study conclusions and caveats: Healthy vaccinees had only 1 of 255 vaccine-induced clones cross-react with common cold coronaviruses.

CD4+ T cell isolation took place after approximately 11 days of culture. Vaccine recipients lacked prior SARS-CoV-2 infection and had negative nucleocapsid antibodies. IL-2 medium supplanted half the medium on days 3 and 7. Using immunoSEQ multiplex PCR, the repertoire was profiled, and TCRdb retains in-frame clones only, with some absent. The data show 25,000 to 30,000 clones, roughly two thirds seen once. Sequencing was performed on CD4+ T cells from PBMCs cultured without peptide, taken before COVID-19 vaccination. The V and J genes are TRBV18 and TRBJ2-7; a weak D match, TRBD1 (6 bases). The sequence was obtained from a human donor who received a COVID-19 vaccine. The CDR3 loop reads CASSPRGLWDSEQYF. The CDR3 nucleotides are TGTGCCAGCTCACCACGGGGGCTTTGGGATAGCGAGCAGTACTTC. Complete variable domain (other parts from reference TRBV18 and TRBJ2-7): NAGVMQNPRHLVRRRGQEARLRCSPMKGHSHVYWYRQLPEEGLKFMVYLQKENIIDESGMPKERFSAEFPKEGPSILRIQQVVRGDSAAYFCASSPRGLWDSEQYFGPGTRLTVT.